This TCR beta chain was captured by sequencing in a study of control samples from healthy donors and cancer patients. The CDR3 sequence is 16 residues long. Trimming left V 1 base short and J 4 bases short, with 15 bases between. Germline lookup yields CDR1 LGHNA and CDR2 YSLEER. Some clones are missing from TCRdb's copy, which holds only in-frame ones; the method was immunoSEQ multiplex PCR. The repertoire holds 95,000 to 150,000 clones, with approximately 87% as singletons. Sequencing input: blood. The origin of this receptor is a man aged 55 to 70 in good health. The chain uses TRBV4-3 and TRBJ2-3; weak D call: TRBD2 (5 bases). The CDR3 protein is CASSQGASGSADTQYF. The DNA for the CDR3 is TGCGCCAGCAGCCAAGGGGCCTCGGGGAGTGCAGATACGCAGTATTTT.